This entry is about one T cell receptor beta chain. The method was immunoSEQ multiplex PCR; TCRdb's version includes in-frame clones alone and lacks a portion of them. The table has 150,000 or so clones, roughly 93% seen once; the top ten hold 5% to 7%. The sample originates from a study of control samples from healthy donors and cancer patients. This CDR3 is built from 21 residues. Germline-derived CDR1 and CDR2 are MNHEY and SMNVEV (reference sequence). Germline trimming cut 6 bases from V and 4 bases from J; bases unmatched to any gene: 23. V and J are TRBV27 and TRBJ2-1, with 11 bases fitting TRBD1. The sequence was collected from a man in his late teens or twenties in good health. The sequenced sample consisted of blood. The CDR3 here is CASSMDVVDRGLGRGYNEQFF. The CDR3 bases are TGTGCCAGCAGCATGGATGTGGTGGACAGGGGGCTTGGGCGGGGGTACAATGAGCAGTTCTTC.